Below are 13 T cell receptor beta chains sequenced from a single sample in a study of OX40 agonist ivuxolimab in advanced cancers. Produced via immunoSEQ multiplex PCR; TCRdb's table is partial and in-frame only. Of almost 70,000 clones in the sample, around 91% are singletons; the top ten hold 10% to 13%. The source material was CD4+ or CD8+ T cells sorted from blood, sampled in a trial of the OX40 agonist ivuxolimab. The receptors stem from an adult with an advanced solid tumor such as melanoma, head and neck, liver or kidney cancer.

CDR3 sequence (DNA): TGTGCCAGCAGGAGAGGGCAGACCTACGAGCAGTACTTC. It translates to CASRRGQTYEQYF. V and J are TRBV6-6 and TRBJ2-7, with D perhaps matching TRBD2 (5 bases). The V end was cut by 6 bases, the J end by 2 bases, with 11 bases between. Germline lookup yields CDR1 MNHNY and CDR2 SVGAGI (reference sequence). The CDR3 has 13 amino acids.

V gene TRBV7-8 combines with J gene TRBJ2-7, with unresolved D. Deletions cut 5 bases from V and 3 bases from J, with 11 bases between. The CDR3 has 13 residues. The germline CDR1 and CDR2 sequences are SGHVS and FQNEAQ. The CDR3 spells CASSVTLSYEQYF. In nucleotides, the CDR3 is TGTGCCAGCAGCGTGACTCTAAGCTACGAGCAGTACTTC.

This chain joins TRBV28 and TRBJ2-7; the match to TRBD2 covers 11 bases. Trimming took 6 bases from V and 2 from J; bases not matched to a gene: 12. The CDR3 has 17 amino acids. Germline CDR1 MDHEN, CDR2 SYDVKM. CDR3 in DNA: TGTGCCAGCAGCCACACTCGGGGACTAGCGGCCCCCTACGAGCAGTACTTC. Residues: CASSHTRGLAAPYEQYF.

CDR3 sequence (DNA): TGCGCCAGCAGTTCTAGCGGGAGCACAGATACGCAGTATTTT. Its protein product is CASSSSGSTDTQYF. This chain connects TRBV4-3 to TRBJ2-3; 8 nucleotides line up with TRBD2. With V trimmed by 6 bases and J by 0 bases, 2 bases remained unmatched. The CDR3 runs to 14 residues. In germline, CDR1 is LGHNA, CDR2 YSLEER.

The rearrangement joins TRBV28 to TRBJ2-3; D unclear. This CDR3 spans 11 amino acids. The germline V and J ends were trimmed by 2 bases and 9 bases, with 6 bases remaining between them. In germline, CDR1 is MDHEN, CDR2 SYDVKM. The CDR3 loop reads CASSLSGTQYF. The DNA of the CDR3 is TGTGCCAGCAGTTTAAGTGGCACGCAGTATTTT. The full variable domain, in which reference TRBV28 and TRBJ2-3 provide the parts outside the CDR3, is DVKVTQSSRYLVKRTGEKVFLECVQDMDHENMFWYRQDPGLGLRLIYFSYDVKMKEKGDIPEGYSVSREKKERFSLILESASTNQTSMYLCASSLSGTQYFGPGTRLTVL.

This chain links TRBV7-9 with TRBJ2-7, with 8 bases lining up with TRBD2. The ends lost 11 bases at V and 4 bases at J; junction bases unmatched: 13. CDR1 is SEHNR and CDR2 is FQNEAQ in the germline V gene (reference sequence). The CDR3 runs 14 residues. Here the CDR3 DNA reads TGTGCCGGGGGGAGAGGTAGCGGGACTTACGAGCAGTACTTC. Protein sequence: CAGGRGSGTYEQYF.

This chain joins TRBV4-2 and TRBJ2-5; 16 bases align to TRBD2. Looked up from germline, CDR1 is LGHNA and CDR2 is YNFKEQ. The CDR3 loop spans 18 amino acids. The ends lost 3 bases at V and 5 bases at J; junction bases unmatched: 9. The CDR3 nucleotides read TGTGCCAGCAGCCAGGCCGGGACTAGCGGGAGGGCCGGGGAGACCCAGTACTTC. It specifies CASSQAGTSGRAGETQYF.

The chain employs TRBV7-2 and TRBJ2-3, with 11 bases lining up with TRBD2. The junction had 8 bases not matched to a gene; V was cut back by 7 bases and J by 5 bases. The CDR3 totals 15 residues. Germline V gives CDR1 SGHTA, CDR2 FQGNSA. CDR3 sequence reads: CASIRGSGRGDTQYF. The CDR3 DNA reads TGTGCCAGCATCCGGGGTAGCGGGAGGGGAGATACGCAGTATTTT.

CDR3 sequence reads: CASSGPGLYEQYF. CDR3 DNA: TGTGCCAGCAGCGGTCCAGGATTGTACGAGCAGTACTTC. V usage is TRBV7-2 and J usage is TRBJ2-7; unclear D gene. The CDR3 consists of 13 residues. The V gene's germline CDR1 is SGHTA and CDR2 FQGNSA. Between the trimmed V and J ends, which lost 5 bases and 4 bases, there was a span of 12 bases.

The chain joins TRBV4-1 to TRBJ2-1; 14 nucleotides align to TRBD2. V trimming: 4 bases; J trimming: 11 bases; junction bases outside the gene matches: 10. The CDR3 contains 16 residues. CDR1 and CDR2 from the germline V gene are MGHRA and YSYEKL. CDR3 sequence: CASSLGGGTSGRKQFF. CDR3 coding DNA: TGCGCCAGCAGCCTGGGAGGGGGGACTAGCGGGAGAAAGCAGTTCTTC.

The rearrangement uses TRBV6-5 and TRBJ1-1, with D possibly being TRBD1 (5 bases). V lost 2 bases to trimming and J lost 11 bases, with 21 bases between them. Per the germline V gene, CDR1 is MNHEY and CDR2 is SVGAGI. The CDR3 has 15 residues. This chain's CDR3 is CASSYGYGGTVWAFF. DNA for the CDR3: TGTGCCAGCAGTTACGGGTACGGGGGTACGGTCTGGGCTTTCTTT.

This chain's CDR3 is CSATANYGYTF. CDR3 sequence (DNA): TGCAGTGCTACGGCTAACTATGGCTACACCTTC. The chain joins TRBV20-1 to TRBJ1-2, with D hard to call. Germline V gene sequence: CDR1 DFQATT, CDR2 SNEGSKA (reference sequence). The V and J ends lost 4 bases and 0 bases respectively, with 3 bases between them. The CDR3 totals 11 residues.

V gene TRBV5-5 combines with J gene TRBJ2-5, with D uncertain. Germline values: CDR1 SGHKS, CDR2 YYEKEE (reference sequence). The CDR3 covers 13 residues. Trimming removed 0 bases at V and 9 bases at J, with 12 bases between. The chain's CDR3 is CASSLDGWAPQYF. As DNA, the CDR3 is TGTGCCAGCAGCTTGGACGGTTGGGCGCCCCAGTACTTC.